The 26 T cell receptor beta chains in this list originate from one sample, sequenced in a study of blood T cell repertoires in COVID-19. Measured with immunoSEQ multiplex PCR; TCRdb has only the in-frame clones, and not every one. The table lists tens of thousands of clones, over 75% of them singletons, with 5.8% in the top ten. Sequencing was carried out using peripheral blood. These TCRs come from a man in his fifties with active COVID-19.

CDR3 in DNA: TGTGCCAGCAGGGGACAGGGGATCTATGGCTACACCTTC. Its translation is CASRGQGIYGYTF. This chain links TRBV2 with TRBJ1-2; TRBD1 matches at 10 bases. The CDR3 spans 13 residues. V gave up 6 bases and J gave up 4 bases; unmatched junction bases: 2. The V gene's germline CDR1 is SNHLY and CDR2 FYNNEI. Supplemented by reference TRBV2 and TRBJ1-2, the full variable domain reads EPEVTQTPSHQVTQMGQEVILRCVPISNHLYFYWYRQILGQKVEFLVSFYNNEISEKSEIFDDQFSVERPDGSNFTLKIRSTKLEDSAMYFCASRGQGIYGYTFGSGTRLTVV.

V and J are TRBV6-5 and TRBJ2-6; TRBD2 might be the D (5 bases). CDR3 length: 15 residues. The germline CDR1 and CDR2 sequences are MNHEY and SVGAGI. The V and J ends lost 4 bases and 1 base respectively, with 8 bases between them. The CDR3: CASSSRGSGANVLTF. The CDR3, as DNA: TGTGCCAGCAGTTCGCGAGGGTCTGGGGCCAACGTCCTGACTTTC.

The chain links TRBV24-1 to TRBJ2-3, with D unclear. The CDR3 length is 12 residues. V was trimmed by 5 bases and J by 6 bases, leaving 8 bases between them. Per germline, CDR1 KGHDR and CDR2 SFDVKD. The CDR3 sequence is CATSGPPDTQYF. The CDR3 DNA reads TGTGCCACCAGTGGGCCCCCCGATACGCAGTATTTT.

V gene TRBV24-1 combines with J gene TRBJ2-1; 9 bases line up with TRBD2. The length of the CDR3 is 16 residues. Unmatched junction bases numbered 5, after V lost 4 bases and J lost 2 bases. Germline loops: CDR1 KGHDR, CDR2 SFDVKD. DNA for the CDR3: TGTGCCACCAGTGACTCACTAGCGGGTACCTACAATGAGCAGTTCTTC. It is translated as CATSDSLAGTYNEQFF.

The chain carries TRBV6-4 and TRBJ1-3; TRBD1 aligns across 12 bases. This CDR3 spans 16 amino acids. From germline, CDR1 is MRHNA and CDR2 SNTAGT. Trimming at V came to 6 bases and at J to 2 bases, leaving 5 bases not matched to a gene. The CDR3 protein is CASRTGTGGPGNTIYF. The CDR3 DNA follows: TGTGCCAGCAGAACCGGGACAGGGGGCCCTGGAAACACCATATATTTT.

The chain links TRBV6-2 or TRBV6-3 to TRBJ2-1, with D hard to call. The CDR3 consists of 18 residues. V gave up 0 bases and J gave up 5 bases, with 20 bases separating them. Germline V CDR1 and CDR2: MNHEY, SVGEGT. CDR3 protein: CASSYSMVFRAANNEQFF. The DNA of the CDR3 is TGTGCCAGCAGTTACTCCATGGTGTTTCGCGCCGCAAACAATGAGCAGTTCTTC.

The table lists this clone with a count of one. This chain links TRBV6-5 with TRBJ1-2; no definite D call. Trimming removed 4 bases from V and 7 bases from J, with 7 bases in between. There are 11 residues in the CDR3. Germline V gene data show CDR1 as MNHEY and CDR2 as SVGAGI. CDR3 sequence (DNA): TGTGCCAGCAGTTCAGGATTTGGCTACACCTTC. This translates into CASSSGFGYTF.

This chain links TRBV19 with TRBJ1-1, with TRBD1 matching 7 bases. The CDR3 spans 16 residues. In germline, CDR1 is LNHDA, CDR2 SQIVND (reference sequence). Trimming cost V 6 bases and J 0 bases; bases outside gene matches: 10. The CDR3 nucleotides are TGTGCCAGTAGCCCAGACAGGGCTTACATGAACACTGAAGCTTTCTTT. Encoded protein: CASSPDRAYMNTEAFF.

This clone was seen only once. V usage is TRBV6-5 and J usage is TRBJ2-1; no clear D. This CDR3 spans 15 amino acids. V was trimmed by 6 bases and J by 5 bases, leaving 17 bases between them. Germline lookup yields CDR1 MNHEY and CDR2 SVGAGI. Here the CDR3 reads CASSPRARGHNEQFF. In nucleotides, the CDR3 is TGTGCCAGCAGCCCACGAGCTAGAGGCCACAATGAGCAGTTCTTC.

The chain joins TRBV7-2 to TRBJ1-2, with a weak D call TRBD1 (5 bases). Germline CDR1 reads SGHTA; CDR2 reads FQGNSA. V shed 4 bases and J shed 3 bases, with 15 bases lying between them. The CDR3 covers 15 residues. The CDR3 is CASSSWEGRDYGYTF. CDR3 sequence (DNA): TGTGCCAGCAGCTCCTGGGAGGGACGGGACTATGGCTACACCTTC.

The chain has TRBV6-5 and TRBJ1-5; D unresolved. Germline CDR1 and CDR2: MNHEY and SVGAGI. This CDR3 contains 14 residues. With 4 bases removed from V and 7 bases from J, the gap between germline ends came to 14 bases. Here the CDR3 reads CASSSRAAGQPQHF. DNA for the CDR3: TGTGCCAGCAGTTCTCGAGCTGCCGGGCAGCCCCAGCATTTT.

This chain uses TRBV27 with TRBJ2-3; a weak D match, TRBD1 (5 bases). This CDR3 spans 14 amino acids. In germline, CDR1 is MNHEY, CDR2 SMNVEV (reference sequence). The V end lost 5 bases, the J end lost 5 bases, and 14 bases lay between the germline ends. CDR3 coding DNA: TGTGCCAGCAGTGACAGATCCCTCCTAGATACGCAGTATTTT. Encoded protein: CASSDRSLLDTQYF.

This rearrangement joins TRBV7-9 to TRBJ1-6, with D possibly being TRBD1 (5 bases). The CDR3 extends over 16 amino acids. CDR1 and CDR2 from the germline V gene are SEHNR and FQNEAQ (reference sequence). The V and J ends lost 3 bases and 4 bases respectively, with 13 bases between them. The CDR3 reads CASSFPETAYNSPLHF. The CDR3 coding sequence is TGTGCCAGCAGCTTTCCGGAGACAGCTTATAATTCACCCCTCCACTTT.

The J gene is TRBJ1-4, the V gene TRBV21-1. TRBV21-1 is tagged as a pseudogene. The CDR3 sequence is 20 residues long. CDR3 nucleotides: TGTGCCACTGAAAATTGGGGTGAGGACTTACCCAGCGCAACTAATGAAAAACTGTTTTTT. This encodes CATENWGEDLPSATNEKLFF.

The chain carries TRBV30 and TRBJ1-5; D perhaps matches TRBD1 (5 bases). This CDR3 region has 13 residues. From germline, CDR1 is GTSNPN and CDR2 SVGIG (reference sequence). V lost 5 bases to trimming and J lost 2 bases, with 10 bases between them. The CDR3 here is CAWDARGNQPQHF. The CDR3 nucleotides are TGTGCCTGGGACGCCAGGGGCAATCAGCCCCAGCATTTT.

This rearrangement joins TRBV19 to TRBJ2-5; D gene unclear. V was shortened by 4 bases and J by 2 bases, with 14 bases between the two germline ends. The CDR3 is 15 residues long. Germline V gene sequence: CDR1 LNHDA, CDR2 SQIVND (reference sequence). CDR3 in DNA: TGTGCCAGTAGTACTCTCCCGGGTCCACAAGAGACCCAGTACTTC. Its protein product is CASSTLPGPQETQYF.

This clone appeared once. The chain is built from TRBV19 and TRBJ2-4, with D hard to call. The CDR3 is made up of 14 amino acids. V was shortened by 1 base and J by 7 bases, with 11 bases between the two germline ends. From germline, CDR1 is LNHDA and CDR2 SQIVND (reference sequence). The DNA of the CDR3 is TGTGCCAGTAGTATAGGGCAGTTTGGTAACATTCAGTACTTC. Protein sequence: CASSIGQFGNIQYF.

The V and J genes are TRBV15 and TRBJ2-5, with 11 positions matching TRBD2. The CDR3 is made up of 15 amino acids. V gave up 5 bases and J gave up 4 bases; unmatched junction bases: 6. Germline assignment: CDR1 LNHNV and CDR2 YYDKDF (reference sequence). The CDR3 nucleotides read TGTGCCACCAGCGGCACGACTAGCGGGACAGAGACCCAGTACTTC. This translates into CATSGTTSGTETQYF.

V is TRBV6-2 or TRBV6-3 and J is TRBJ2-2, with 13 positions matching TRBD2. Germline-derived CDR1 and CDR2 are MNHEY and SVGEGT. The J segment lost 7 bases and the V segment lost 5 bases, leaving 10 bases of the junction unmatched. CDR3 size: 17 residues. The CDR3 DNA is TGTGCCAGCAGTCTCCGGACTAGCGGGAGCAATAGCGGGGAGCTGTTTTTT. Translation: CASSLRTSGSNSGELFF.

This sequence joins TRBV19 and TRBJ1-4, with 10 bases identical to TRBD1. The CDR3 extends over 13 amino acids. Germline CDR1 and CDR2: LNHDA and SQIVND (reference sequence). V trimming: 10 bases; J trimming: 7 bases; junction bases outside the gene matches: 6. The CDR3 DNA reads TGTGCCACCGGGACAGGGGTGGTTGAAAAACTGTTTTTT. Its translation: CATGTGVVEKLFF.

The genes are TRBV28 and TRBJ1-2; 10 bases align to TRBD1. The V segment lost 6 bases and the J segment 2 bases; nucleotides outside the gene matches: 6. Germline V gene data show CDR1 as MDHEN and CDR2 as SYDVKM. There are 15 residues in the CDR3. Here the CDR3 reads CASSTDRGANYGYTF. CDR3 nucleotides: TGTGCCAGCAGCACGGACAGGGGGGCCAACTATGGCTACACCTTC.

CDR3 nucleotide sequence: TGTGCCAGCAGTAGGCAGGGGCAGAGCACAGATACGCAGTATTTT. Translated, it gives CASSRQGQSTDTQYF. The V gene is TRBV27, the J gene TRBJ2-3, with a possible D match to TRBD1 (6 bases). CDR1 and CDR2 from the germline V gene are MNHEY and SMNVEV (reference sequence). V was pared by 5 bases and J by 0 bases, with 12 bases between. The CDR3 extends over 15 amino acids.

This chain uses TRBV29-1 with TRBJ1-1; D remains unclear. Trimming took 4 bases from V and 4 from J, leaving 10 bases between them. The CDR3 loop spans 12 amino acids. From germline, CDR1 is SQVTM and CDR2 ANQGSEA. The CDR3 DNA reads as TGCAGCGTTGCTGAGGCGCTCACTGAAGCTTTCTTT. Amino acids: CSVAEALTEAFF.

The rearrangement links TRBV9 to TRBJ2-3; the D gene is possibly TRBD1 (5 bases). The V gene lost 3 bases and the J gene lost 0 bases, with 11 bases spanning the gap. Germline loops: CDR1 SGDLS, CDR2 YYNGEE. This CDR3 region has 15 residues. The DNA for the CDR3 is TGTGCCAGCAGCGCAGGGTCGTGGAGCACAGATACGCAGTATTTT. It translates to CASSAGSWSTDTQYF.

The chain's CDR3 is CASSLIPGRAGNTIYF. The CDR3 nucleotides read TGCGCCAGCAGCTTGATCCCCGGGAGGGCTGGAAACACCATATATTTT. The chain has TRBV5-1 and TRBJ1-3; D call uncertain. V shed 1 base and J shed 2 bases, with 13 bases lying between them. This CDR3 contains 16 residues. Germline CDR1 is SGHRS and CDR2 is YFSETQ. Full variable domain (outside the CDR3, taken from reference TRBV5-1 and TRBJ1-3): KAGVTQTPRYLIKTRGQQVTLSCSPISGHRSVSWYQQTPGQGLQFLFEYFSETQRNKGNFPGRFSGRQFSNSRSEMNVSTLELGDSALYLCASSLIPGRAGNTIYFGEGSWLTVV.

The CDR3 loop is CATGTGTGGSEQYF. The CDR3 DNA is TGCGCCACCGGCACCGGGACAGGGGGATCAGAGCAGTACTTC. The V call is TRBV5-1, the J call TRBJ2-7; 11 positions match TRBD1. The CDR3 spans 14 residues. Germline V gene lookup returns CDR1 SGHRS and CDR2 YFSETQ. V shed 9 bases and J 7 bases; nucleotides not matched to a gene: 12.